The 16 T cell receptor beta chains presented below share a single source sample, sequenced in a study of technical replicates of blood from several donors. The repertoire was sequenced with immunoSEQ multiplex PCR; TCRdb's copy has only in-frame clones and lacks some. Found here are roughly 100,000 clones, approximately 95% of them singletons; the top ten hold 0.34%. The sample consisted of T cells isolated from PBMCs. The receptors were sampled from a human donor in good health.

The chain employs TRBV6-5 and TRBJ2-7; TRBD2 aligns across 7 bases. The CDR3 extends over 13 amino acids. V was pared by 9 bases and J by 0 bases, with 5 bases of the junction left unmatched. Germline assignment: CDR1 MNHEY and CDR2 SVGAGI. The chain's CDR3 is CASSAGPSYEQYF. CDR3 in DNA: TGTGCCAGTTCAGCGGGGCCCTCCTACGAGCAGTACTTC.

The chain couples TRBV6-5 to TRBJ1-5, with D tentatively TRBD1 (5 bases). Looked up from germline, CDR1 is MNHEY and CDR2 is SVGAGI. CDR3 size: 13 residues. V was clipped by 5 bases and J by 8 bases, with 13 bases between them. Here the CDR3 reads CASSRGWGEPQHF. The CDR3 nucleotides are TGTGCCAGCAGTAGGGGTTGGGGGGAGCCCCAGCATTTT.

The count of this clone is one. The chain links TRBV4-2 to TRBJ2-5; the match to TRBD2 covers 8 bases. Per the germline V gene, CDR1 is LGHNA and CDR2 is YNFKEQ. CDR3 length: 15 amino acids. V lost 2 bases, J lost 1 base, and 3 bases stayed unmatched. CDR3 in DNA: TGTGCCAGCAGCCAACTTACTAGCGGCCAAGAGACCCAGTACTTC. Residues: CASSQLTSGQETQYF.

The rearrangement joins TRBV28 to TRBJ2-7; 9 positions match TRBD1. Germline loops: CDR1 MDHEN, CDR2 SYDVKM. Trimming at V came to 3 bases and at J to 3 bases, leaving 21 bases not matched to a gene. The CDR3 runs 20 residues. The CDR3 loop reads CASSFTTYRGQTLSRYEQYF. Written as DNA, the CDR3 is TGTGCCAGCAGTTTCACGACGTACAGGGGGCAGACCCTCAGCCGCTACGAGCAGTACTTC.

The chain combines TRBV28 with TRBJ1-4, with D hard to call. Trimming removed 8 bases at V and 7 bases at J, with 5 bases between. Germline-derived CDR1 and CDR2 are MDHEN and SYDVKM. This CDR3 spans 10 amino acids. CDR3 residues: CASRGEKLFF. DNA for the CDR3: TGTGCCAGCCGAGGTGAAAAACTGTTTTTT.

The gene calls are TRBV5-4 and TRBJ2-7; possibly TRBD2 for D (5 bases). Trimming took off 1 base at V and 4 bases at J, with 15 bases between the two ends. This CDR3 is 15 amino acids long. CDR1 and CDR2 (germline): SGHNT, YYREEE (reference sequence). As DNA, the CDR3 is TGTGCCAGCAGCTTGAACGGACTCACTGGATACGAGCAGTACTTC. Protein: CASSLNGLTGYEQYF.

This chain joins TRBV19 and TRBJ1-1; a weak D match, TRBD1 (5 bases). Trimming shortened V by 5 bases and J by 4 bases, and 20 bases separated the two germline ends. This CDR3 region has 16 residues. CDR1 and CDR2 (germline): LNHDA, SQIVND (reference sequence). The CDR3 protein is CASSPHLGAGGTEAFF. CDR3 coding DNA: TGTGCCAGTAGTCCACACTTAGGGGCCGGGGGCACTGAAGCTTTCTTT.

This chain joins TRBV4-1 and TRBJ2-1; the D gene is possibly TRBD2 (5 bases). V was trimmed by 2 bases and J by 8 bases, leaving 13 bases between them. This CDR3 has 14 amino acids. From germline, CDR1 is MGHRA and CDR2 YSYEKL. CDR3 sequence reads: CASSQYIGNYEQFF. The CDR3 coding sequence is TGCGCCAGCAGCCAATATATCGGGAACTATGAGCAGTTCTTC.

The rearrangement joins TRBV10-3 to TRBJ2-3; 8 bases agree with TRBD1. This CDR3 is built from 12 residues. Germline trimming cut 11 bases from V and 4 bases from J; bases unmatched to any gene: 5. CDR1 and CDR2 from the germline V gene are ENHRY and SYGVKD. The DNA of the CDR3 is TGTGCCGGCGGACAGGGCCCAGATACGCAGTATTTT. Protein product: CAGGQGPDTQYF.

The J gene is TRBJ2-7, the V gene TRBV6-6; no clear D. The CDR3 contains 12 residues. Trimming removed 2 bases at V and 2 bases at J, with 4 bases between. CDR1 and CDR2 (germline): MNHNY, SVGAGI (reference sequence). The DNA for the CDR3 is TGTGCCAGCAGTTACCCAACCTACGAGCAGTACTTC. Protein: CASSYPTYEQYF.

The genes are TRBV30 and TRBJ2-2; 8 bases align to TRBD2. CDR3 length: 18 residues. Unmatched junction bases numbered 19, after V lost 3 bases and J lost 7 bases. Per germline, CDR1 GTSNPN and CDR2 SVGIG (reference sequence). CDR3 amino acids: CAWSQEGLVFEIDGELFF. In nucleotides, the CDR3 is TGTGCCTGGAGCCAAGAGGGACTAGTCTTTGAGATTGACGGGGAGCTGTTTTTT.

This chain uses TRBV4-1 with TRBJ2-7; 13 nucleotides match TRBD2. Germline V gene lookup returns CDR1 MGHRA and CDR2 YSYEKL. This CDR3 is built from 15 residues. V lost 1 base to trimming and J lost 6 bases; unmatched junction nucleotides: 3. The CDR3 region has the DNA TGCGCCAGCAGCCAAGCTACTAGCGGGAGGGGCGAGCAGTACTTC. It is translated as CASSQATSGRGEQYF.

The DNA for the CDR3 is TGTGCCAGCAGTGAAGCAGGGAGGGCTGAAGCTTTCTTT. Translation gives CASSEAGRAEAFF. This sequence joins TRBV2 and TRBJ1-1; D unclear. Germline assignment: CDR1 SNHLY and CDR2 FYNNEI. The CDR3 is made up of 13 amino acids. The V and J ends lost 0 bases and 6 bases respectively, with 8 bases between them.

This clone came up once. The CDR3 sequence is CASSERPREVYEQYF. In nucleotides, the CDR3 is TGTGCCAGCAGTGAAAGGCCCAGGGAAGTTTACGAGCAGTACTTC. The rearrangement uses TRBV2 and TRBJ2-7; possibly TRBD1 for D (5 bases). Germline V gene sequence: CDR1 SNHLY, CDR2 FYNNEI. The CDR3 covers 15 residues. V lost 2 bases and J lost 4, with 15 bases in between.

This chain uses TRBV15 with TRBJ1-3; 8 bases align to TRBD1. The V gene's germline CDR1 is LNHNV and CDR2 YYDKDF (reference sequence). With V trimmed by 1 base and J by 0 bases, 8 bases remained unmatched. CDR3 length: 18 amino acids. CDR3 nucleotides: TGTGCCACCAGCAGAGGGGGGACAGGTCCCTACTCTGGAAACACCATATATTTT. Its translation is CATSRGGTGPYSGNTIYF. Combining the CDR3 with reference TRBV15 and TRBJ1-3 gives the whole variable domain DAMVIQNPRYQVTQFGKPVTLSCSQTLNHNVMYWYQQKSSQAPKLLFHYYDKDFNNEADTPDNFQSRRPNTSFCFLDIRSPGLGDTAMYLCATSRGGTGPYSGNTIYFGEGSWLTVV.

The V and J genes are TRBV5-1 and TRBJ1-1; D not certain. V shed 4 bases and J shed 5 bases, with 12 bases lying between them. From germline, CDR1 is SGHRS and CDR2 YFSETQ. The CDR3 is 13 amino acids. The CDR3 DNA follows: TGCGCCAGCAGCCCGGGGTTCGGGACTGAAGCTTTCTTT. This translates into CASSPGFGTEAFF.